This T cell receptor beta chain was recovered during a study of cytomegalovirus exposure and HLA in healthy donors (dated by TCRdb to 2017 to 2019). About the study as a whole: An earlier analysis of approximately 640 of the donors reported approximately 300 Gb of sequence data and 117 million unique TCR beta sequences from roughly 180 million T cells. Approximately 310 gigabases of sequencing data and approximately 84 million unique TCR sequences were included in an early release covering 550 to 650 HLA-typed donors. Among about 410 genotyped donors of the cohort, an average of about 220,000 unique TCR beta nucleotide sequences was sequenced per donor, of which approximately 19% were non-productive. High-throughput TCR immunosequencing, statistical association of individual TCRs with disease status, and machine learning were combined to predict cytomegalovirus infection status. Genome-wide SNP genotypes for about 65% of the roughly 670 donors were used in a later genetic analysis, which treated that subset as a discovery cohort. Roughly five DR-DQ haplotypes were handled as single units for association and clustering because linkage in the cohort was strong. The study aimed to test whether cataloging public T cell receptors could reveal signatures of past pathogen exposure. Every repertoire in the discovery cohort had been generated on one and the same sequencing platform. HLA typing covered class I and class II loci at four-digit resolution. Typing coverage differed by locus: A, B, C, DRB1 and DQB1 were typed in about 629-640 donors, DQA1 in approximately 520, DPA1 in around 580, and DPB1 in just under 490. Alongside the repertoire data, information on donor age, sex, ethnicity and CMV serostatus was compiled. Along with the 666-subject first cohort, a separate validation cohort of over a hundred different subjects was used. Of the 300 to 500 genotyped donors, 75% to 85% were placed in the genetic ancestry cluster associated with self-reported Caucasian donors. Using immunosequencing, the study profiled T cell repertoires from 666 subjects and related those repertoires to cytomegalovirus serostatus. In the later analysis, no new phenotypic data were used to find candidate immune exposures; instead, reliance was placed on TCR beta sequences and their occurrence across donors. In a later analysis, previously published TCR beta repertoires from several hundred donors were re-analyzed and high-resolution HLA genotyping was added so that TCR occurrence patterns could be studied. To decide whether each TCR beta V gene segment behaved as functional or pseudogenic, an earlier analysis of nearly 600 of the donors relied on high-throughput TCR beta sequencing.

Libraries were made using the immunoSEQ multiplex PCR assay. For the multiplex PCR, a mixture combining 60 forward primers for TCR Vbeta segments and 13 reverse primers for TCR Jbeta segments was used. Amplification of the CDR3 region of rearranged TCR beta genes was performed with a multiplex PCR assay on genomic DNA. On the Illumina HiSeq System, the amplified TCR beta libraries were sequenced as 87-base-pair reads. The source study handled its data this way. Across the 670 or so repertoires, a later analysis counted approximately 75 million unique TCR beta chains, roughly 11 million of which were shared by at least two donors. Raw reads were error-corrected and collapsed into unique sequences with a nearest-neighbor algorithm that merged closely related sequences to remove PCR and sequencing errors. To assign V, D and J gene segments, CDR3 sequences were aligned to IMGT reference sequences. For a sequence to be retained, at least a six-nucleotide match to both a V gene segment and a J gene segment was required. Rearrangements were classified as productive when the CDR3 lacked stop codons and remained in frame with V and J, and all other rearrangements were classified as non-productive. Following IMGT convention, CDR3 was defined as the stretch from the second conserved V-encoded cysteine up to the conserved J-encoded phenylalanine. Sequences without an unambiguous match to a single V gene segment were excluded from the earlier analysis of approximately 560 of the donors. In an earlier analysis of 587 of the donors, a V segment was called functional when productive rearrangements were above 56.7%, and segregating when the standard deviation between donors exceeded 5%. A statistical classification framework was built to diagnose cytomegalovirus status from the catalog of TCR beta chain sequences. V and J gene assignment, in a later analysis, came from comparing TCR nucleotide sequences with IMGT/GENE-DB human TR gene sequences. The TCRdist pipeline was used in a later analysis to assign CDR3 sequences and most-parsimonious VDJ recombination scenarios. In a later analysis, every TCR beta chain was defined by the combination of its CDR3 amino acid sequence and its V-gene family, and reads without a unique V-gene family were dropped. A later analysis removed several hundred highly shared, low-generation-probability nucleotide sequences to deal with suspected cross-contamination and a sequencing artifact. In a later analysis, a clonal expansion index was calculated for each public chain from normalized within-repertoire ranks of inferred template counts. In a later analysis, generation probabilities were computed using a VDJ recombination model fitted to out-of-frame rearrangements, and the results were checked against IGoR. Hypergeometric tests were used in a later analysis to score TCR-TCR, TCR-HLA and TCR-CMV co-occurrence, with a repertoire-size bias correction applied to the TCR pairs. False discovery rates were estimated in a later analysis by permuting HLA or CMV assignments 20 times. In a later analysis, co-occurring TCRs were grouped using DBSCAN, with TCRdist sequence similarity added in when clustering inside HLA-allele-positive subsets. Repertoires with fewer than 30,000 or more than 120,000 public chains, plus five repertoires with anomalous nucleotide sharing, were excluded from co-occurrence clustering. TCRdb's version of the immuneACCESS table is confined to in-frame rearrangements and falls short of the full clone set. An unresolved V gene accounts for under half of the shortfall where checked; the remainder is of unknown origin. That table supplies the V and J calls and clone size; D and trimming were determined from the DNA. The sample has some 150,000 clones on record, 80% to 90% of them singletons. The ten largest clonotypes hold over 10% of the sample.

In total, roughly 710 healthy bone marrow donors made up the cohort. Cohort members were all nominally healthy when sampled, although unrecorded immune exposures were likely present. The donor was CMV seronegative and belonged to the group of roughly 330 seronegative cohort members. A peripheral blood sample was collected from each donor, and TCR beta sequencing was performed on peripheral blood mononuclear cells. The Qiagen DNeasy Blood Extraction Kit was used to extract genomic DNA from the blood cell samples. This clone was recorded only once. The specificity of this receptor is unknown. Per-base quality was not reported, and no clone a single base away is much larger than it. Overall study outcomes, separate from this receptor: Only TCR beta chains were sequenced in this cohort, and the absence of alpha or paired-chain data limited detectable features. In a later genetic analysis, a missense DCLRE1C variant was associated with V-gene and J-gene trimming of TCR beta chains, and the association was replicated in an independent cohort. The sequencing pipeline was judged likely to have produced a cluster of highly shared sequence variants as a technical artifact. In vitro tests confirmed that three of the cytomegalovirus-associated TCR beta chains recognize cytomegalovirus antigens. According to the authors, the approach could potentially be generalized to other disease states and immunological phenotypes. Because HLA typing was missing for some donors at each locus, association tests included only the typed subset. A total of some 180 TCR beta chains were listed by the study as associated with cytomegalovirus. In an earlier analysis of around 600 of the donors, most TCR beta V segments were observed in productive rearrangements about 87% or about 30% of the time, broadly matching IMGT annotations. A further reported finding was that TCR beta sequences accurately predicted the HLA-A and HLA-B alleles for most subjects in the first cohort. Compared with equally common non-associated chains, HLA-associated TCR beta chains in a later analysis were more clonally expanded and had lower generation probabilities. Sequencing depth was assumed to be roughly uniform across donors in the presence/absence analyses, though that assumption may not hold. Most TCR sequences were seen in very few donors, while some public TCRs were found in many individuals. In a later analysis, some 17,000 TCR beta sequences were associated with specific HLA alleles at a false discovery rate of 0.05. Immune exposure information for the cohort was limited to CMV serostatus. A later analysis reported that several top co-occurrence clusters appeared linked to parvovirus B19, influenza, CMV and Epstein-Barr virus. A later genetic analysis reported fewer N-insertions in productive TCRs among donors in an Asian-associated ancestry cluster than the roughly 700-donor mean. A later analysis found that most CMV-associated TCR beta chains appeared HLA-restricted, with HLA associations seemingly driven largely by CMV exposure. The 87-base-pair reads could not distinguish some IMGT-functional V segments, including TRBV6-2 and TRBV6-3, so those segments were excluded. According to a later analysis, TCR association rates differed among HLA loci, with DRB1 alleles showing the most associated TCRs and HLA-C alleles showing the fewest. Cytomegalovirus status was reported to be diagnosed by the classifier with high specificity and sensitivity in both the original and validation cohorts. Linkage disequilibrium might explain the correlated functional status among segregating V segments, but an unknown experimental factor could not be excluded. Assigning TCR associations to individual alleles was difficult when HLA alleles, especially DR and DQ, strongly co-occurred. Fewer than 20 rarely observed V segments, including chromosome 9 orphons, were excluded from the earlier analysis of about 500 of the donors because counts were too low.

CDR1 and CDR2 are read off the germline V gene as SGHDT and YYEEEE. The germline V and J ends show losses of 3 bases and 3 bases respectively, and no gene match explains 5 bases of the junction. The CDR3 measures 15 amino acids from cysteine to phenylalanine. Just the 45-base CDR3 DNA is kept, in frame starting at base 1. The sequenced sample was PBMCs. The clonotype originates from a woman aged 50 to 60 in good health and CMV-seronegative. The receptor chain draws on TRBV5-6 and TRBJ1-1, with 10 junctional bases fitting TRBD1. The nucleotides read TGTGCCAGCAGCTGGGGACAGGGGTGGGACACTGAAGCTTTCTTT. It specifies CASSWGQGWDTEAFF.